The 29 T cell receptor beta chains reported below all come from one sample, sequenced in a study of blood T cell repertoires in COVID-19. This table comes from immunoSEQ multiplex PCR, and its TCRdb copy is limited to in-frame clones, with some not included. Seen here are about 390,000 clones, approximately 87% observed once, and the top ten hold roughly 9.4%. Sequenced input: PBMCs or T cells enriched from blood (not recorded which). These receptors all stem from a woman aged 50 to 60 who had recovered from COVID-19.

The genes are TRBV12-3 or TRBV12-4 and TRBJ1-1; possibly TRBD1 for D (6 bases). The CDR3 is 13 residues long. V lost 10 bases and J lost 2, with 14 bases in between. This chain's CDR3 is CATARGGNTEAFF. CDR3 DNA sequence: TGTGCCACCGCCCGAGGGGGTAACACTGAAGCTTTCTTT.

The chain has TRBV7-2 and TRBJ2-1; TRBD1 aligns across 7 bases. The CDR3 is made up of 13 amino acids. Trimming removed 5 bases from V and 6 bases from J; junction bases left unmatched: 4. The germline CDR1 and CDR2 sequences are SGHTA and FQGNSA. The CDR3 nucleotides read TGTGCCAGCAGCCCGACAGGGAGCAATGAGCAGTTCTTC. It translates to CASSPTGSNEQFF.

The chain carries TRBV28 and TRBJ2-7; perhaps TRBD2 as D (5 bases). CDR1 and CDR2 from the germline V gene are MDHEN and SYDVKM. The V gene lost 6 bases and the J gene lost 4 bases, with 19 bases spanning the gap. The CDR3 is made up of 15 amino acids. The CDR3 region is CASSPVATRGYEQYF. CDR3 bases: TGTGCCAGCAGCCCGGTAGCAACGCGCGGGTACGAGCAGTACTTC.

The chain couples TRBV29-1 to TRBJ1-2, with a weak D call TRBD1 (5 bases). The CDR3 is made up of 13 amino acids. Looked up from germline, CDR1 is SQVTM and CDR2 is ANQGSEA. V was cut by 7 bases and J by 8 bases, with 20 bases left in between. The CDR3: CSALTALYEGYTF. The CDR3 DNA reads as TGCAGCGCTCTGACAGCCCTTTATGAAGGCTACACCTTC.

This clone has just a few counts. The J gene is TRBJ2-7, the V gene TRBV19; the match to TRBD1 covers 8 bases. The CDR3 loop spans 13 amino acids. V gave up 4 bases and J gave up 3 bases; unmatched junction bases: 2. Germline CDR1 reads LNHDA; CDR2 reads SQIVND (reference sequence). The chain's CDR3 is CASSTGQGYEQYF. The CDR3 DNA is TGTGCCAGTAGTACTGGACAGGGCTACGAGCAGTACTTC.

The rearrangement links TRBV5-1 to TRBJ1-6; 8 bases line up with TRBD1. Germline assignment: CDR1 SGHRS and CDR2 YFSETQ. The CDR3 is made up of 15 amino acids. The V and J ends lost 4 bases and 11 bases, in that order; junction bases with no gene match: 11. This CDR3 is CASSPRQGQRPPLHF. As DNA, the CDR3 is TGCGCCAGCAGCCCTCGACAGGGGCAGAGGCCACCCCTCCACTTT. Supplemented by reference TRBV5-1 and TRBJ1-6, the full variable domain reads KAGVTQTPRYLIKTRGQQVTLSCSPISGHRSVSWYQQTPGQGLQFLFEYFSETQRNKGNFPGRFSGRQFSNSRSEMNVSTLELGDSALYLCASSPRQGQRPPLHFGNGTRLTVT.

CDR3 region: CASSLLGVNQMNTEAFF. DNA for the CDR3: TGTGCCAGCAGCTTGTTAGGGGTAAACCAAATGAACACTGAAGCTTTCTTT. This chain uses TRBV7-8 with TRBJ1-1, with D possibly being TRBD1 (5 bases). Germline V gives CDR1 SGHVS, CDR2 FQNEAQ. The CDR3 extends over 17 amino acids. The V end was cut by 3 bases, the J end by 0 bases, with 17 bases between. Full variable domain (remainder filled in from reference TRBV7-8 and TRBJ1-1): GAGVSQSPRYKVAKRGQDVALRCDPISGHVSLFWYQQALGQGPEFLTYFQNEAQLDKSGLPSDRFFAERPEGSVSTLKIQRTQQEDSAVYLCASSLLGVNQMNTEAFFGQGTRLTVV.

The chain employs TRBV23-1 and TRBJ1-5; a weak D match, TRBD1 (6 bases). TRBV23-1 is designated an ORF whose function remains uncertain. This CDR3 region has 17 residues. The V and J ends lost 0 bases and 2 bases respectively, with 14 bases between them. CDR3: CASSQSGHRVGNQPQHF. The DNA for the CDR3 is TGCGCCAGCAGTCAATCGGGGCACAGGGTTGGCAATCAGCCCCAGCATTTT.

The chain uses TRBV7-2 and TRBJ1-5; D is uncertain. There are 13 residues in the CDR3. Looked up from germline, CDR1 is SGHTA and CDR2 is FQGNSA. Trimming cost V 2 bases and J 5 bases, with 7 bases left between them. CDR3 sequence (DNA): TGTGCCAGCAGCTTAAACAGAGATCAGCCCCAGCATTTT. This translates into CASSLNRDQPQHF.

This chain connects TRBV29-1 to TRBJ1-1; weak D call: TRBD1 (5 bases). V was clipped by 3 bases and J by 6 bases, with 8 bases between them. The germline CDR1 and CDR2 sequences are SQVTM and ANQGSEA. This CDR3 spans 11 amino acids. CDR3 residues: CSVEGGAEAFF. The CDR3 region has the DNA TGCAGCGTTGAGGGGGGAGCTGAAGCTTTCTTT.

The gene calls are TRBV4-1 and TRBJ2-2; D uncertain. CDR3 length equals 13 residues. Trimming took 0 bases from V and 7 from J, leaving 6 bases between them. Looked up from germline, CDR1 is MGHRA and CDR2 is YSYEKL. Here the CDR3 reads CASSQDPGGELFF. The DNA of the CDR3 is TGCGCCAGCAGCCAAGACCCGGGCGGGGAGCTGTTTTTT.

The V call is TRBV5-4, the J call TRBJ2-5, with 9 bases that match TRBD2. Losses at the gene ends were 5 bases for V and 5 bases for J; bases not matched to a gene: 7. Germline CDR1 and CDR2: SGHNT and YYREEE (reference sequence). The CDR3 runs to 14 residues. The chain's CDR3 is CASSPAGGPETQYF. The CDR3 DNA follows: TGTGCCAGCAGTCCCGCGGGGGGGCCGGAGACCCAGTACTTC.

The V gene is TRBV5-1, the J gene TRBJ2-7, with a possible D match to TRBD1 (5 bases). The CDR3 has 14 amino acids. Per the germline V gene, CDR1 is SGHRS and CDR2 is YFSETQ. V dropped 5 bases and J dropped 5 bases, with 17 bases sitting between them. The CDR3 reads CASRPTTGGHEQYF. The DNA for the CDR3 is TGCGCCAGCAGACCAACTACAGGTGGCCACGAGCAGTACTTC.

The rearrangement uses TRBV10-3 and TRBJ2-3; D perhaps matches TRBD1 (5 bases). CDR3 size: 12 residues. Trimming left V 11 bases short and J 2 bases short, with 11 bases between. The germline CDR1 and CDR2 sequences are ENHRY and SYGVKD. The CDR3 DNA reads TGTGCCTCAAAGGGGCACACAGATACGCAGTATTTT. Its protein is CASKGHTDTQYF.

The CDR3 reads CASSKTGGSSSGNTIYF. The CDR3 DNA is TGTGCCAGTAGTAAGACAGGGGGAAGCTCGTCTGGAAACACCATATATTTT. The chain links TRBV19 to TRBJ1-3, with 9 bases aligning to TRBD1. Germline CDR1 and CDR2: LNHDA and SQIVND (reference sequence). The CDR3 contains 17 residues. V lost 4 bases, J lost 1 base, and 8 bases stayed unmatched.

V gene TRBV6-2 or TRBV6-3 combines with J gene TRBJ1-1, with unresolved D. This CDR3 is built from 15 residues. Trimming stripped 0 bases from V and 5 bases from J, with 13 bases between. Germline CDR1 is MNHEY and CDR2 is SVGEGT. CDR3: CASSYSTRERTEAFF. CDR3 in DNA: TGTGCCAGCAGTTACTCGACTAGGGAGAGGACTGAAGCTTTCTTT.

The chain has TRBV28 and TRBJ1-1; D uncertain. Germline CDR1 and CDR2: MDHEN and SYDVKM. The V end was cut by 2 bases, the J end by 5 bases, with 9 bases between. The CDR3 has 13 residues. The CDR3 is CASSLTPGTEAFF. DNA of the CDR3: TGTGCCAGCAGTTTAACCCCGGGTACTGAAGCTTTCTTT.

This clone was detected only once. The genes are TRBV21-1 and TRBJ2-2; no check of the table's D call, TRBD1, against the DNA was made. TRBV21-1 is a recognized pseudogene. CDR3 length: 17 amino acids. CDR3 sequence (DNA): TGTGCCAGCAGCAAACGCGGACAGGGGATGAACACCGGGGAGCTGTTTTTT. It specifies CASSKRGQGMNTGELFF.

This clone was observed once. The chain links TRBV5-1 to TRBJ2-1, with 8 bases lining up with TRBD1. Unmatched junction bases numbered 12, after V lost 3 bases and J lost 10 bases. This CDR3 is built from 15 residues. Germline V gene lookup returns CDR1 SGHRS and CDR2 YFSETQ. CDR3: CASSSSGTGPSEQFF. The CDR3 nucleotides are TGCGCCAGCAGCTCCTCCGGGACAGGTCCCTCGGAGCAGTTCTTC.

The V and J genes are TRBV6-5 and TRBJ2-1; weak D call: TRBD1 (6 bases). This CDR3 is built from 13 residues. Germline values: CDR1 MNHEY, CDR2 SVGAGI. Trimming pared 7 bases from V and 8 bases from J, leaving 15 bases between. CDR3 in DNA: TGTGCCAGCACCGAGGGGACACCGGATGAGCAGTTCTTC. The encoded protein is CASTEGTPDEQFF.

The chain is built from TRBV6-5 and TRBJ2-3; possible D gene TRBD1, 6 bases. This CDR3 contains 13 residues. V was shortened by 6 bases and J by 2 bases, with 9 bases between the two germline ends. The germline gives CDR1 MNHEY, CDR2 SVGAGI. This chain's CDR3 is CASSRTVTDTQYF. The CDR3 nucleotides are TGTGCCAGCAGCCGGACAGTCACAGATACGCAGTATTTT.

The CDR3 bases are TGTGCCAGCAGACAGGTCTTCACCTACGAGCAGTACTTC. This sequence encodes CASRQVFTYEQYF. This chain links TRBV2 with TRBJ2-7, with D possibly TRBD1 on 5 matching bases. V lost 6 bases and J lost 2, with 11 bases in between. The CDR3 runs to 13 residues. The V gene's germline CDR1 is SNHLY and CDR2 FYNNEI.

This clone was seen once. The CDR3 reads CASSHSYTDTQYF. The DNA for the CDR3 is TGTGCCAGTAGCCACAGTTACACAGATACGCAGTATTTT. This chain uses TRBV19 with TRBJ2-3; no definite D call. Between the trimmed V and J ends, which lost 6 bases and 2 bases, there was a span of 9 bases. Germline V gene sequence: CDR1 LNHDA, CDR2 SQIVND (reference sequence). The CDR3 is 13 residues long.

CDR3 nucleotides: TGTGCCACCAGCAGAGATAAGGGACTAAGCTCCTATAATTCACCCCTCCACTTT. As protein: CATSRDKGLSSYNSPLHF. The V and J genes are TRBV15 and TRBJ1-6, with TRBD1 as a possible D gene (5 bases). The V end lost 0 bases, the J end lost 0 bases, and 12 bases lay between the germline ends. The CDR3 consists of 18 residues. In germline, CDR1 is LNHNV, CDR2 YYDKDF (reference sequence).

This clone was seen a single time. The rearrangement joins TRBV5-4 to TRBJ2-7, with 7 positions matching TRBD1. This CDR3 region has 15 residues. V dropped 4 bases and J dropped 0; count of bases not matched to a gene: 7. Germline CDR1 is SGHNT and CDR2 is YYREEE (reference sequence). This CDR3 is CASSLSTGSSYEQYF. CDR3 DNA: TGTGCCAGCAGCCTCTCGACAGGGAGCTCCTACGAGCAGTACTTC.

V usage is TRBV30 and J usage is TRBJ2-1, with D tentatively TRBD2 (5 bases). CDR1 is GTSNPN and CDR2 is SVGIG in the germline V gene (reference sequence). V was cut by 0 bases and J by 15 bases, with 15 bases left in between. The CDR3 totals 12 residues. CDR3 in DNA: TGTGCCTGGAGTGTACTGGGTAATGAGGGGTTCTTC. It specifies CAWSVLGNEGFF.

CDR3 nucleotide sequence: TGTGCCAGCAGCCCCTTGCGCCAAGGGGATTTCTATGGCTACACCTTC. Amino acids: CASSPLRQGDFYGYTF. The chain combines TRBV9 with TRBJ1-2; D possibly corresponds to TRBD1 (5 bases). V was cut by 4 bases and J by 4 bases, with 20 bases left in between. CDR1 is SGDLS, CDR2 YYNGEE, per germline. This CDR3 is built from 16 residues.

The chain couples TRBV19 to TRBJ1-6; tentative D call: TRBD1 (6 bases). Germline V gives CDR1 LNHDA, CDR2 SQIVND (reference sequence). V was shortened by 4 bases and J by 9 bases, with 16 bases between the two germline ends. The CDR3 is 15 residues long. The CDR3 bases are TGTGCCAGTAGTACCCCCCCACAGGGTACTTCACCCCTCCACTTT. This sequence encodes CASSTPPQGTSPLHF.

The chain couples TRBV28 to TRBJ2-2; D unclear. Germline V gene lookup returns CDR1 MDHEN and CDR2 SYDVKM. The CDR3 totals 13 residues. Deletions cut 3 bases from V and 12 bases from J, with 14 bases between. The CDR3 DNA sequence: TGTGCCAGCAGTTTGGTTCTTGAGAGTCAGCTGTTTTTT. Encoded protein: CASSLVLESQLFF. Together with reference TRBV28 and TRBJ2-2, the CDR3 gives the full variable domain: DVKVTQSSRYLVKRTGEKVFLECVQDMDHENMFWYRQDPGLGLRLIYFSYDVKMKEKGDIPEGYSVSREKKERFSLILESASTNQTSMYLCASSLVLESQLFFGEGSRLTVL.